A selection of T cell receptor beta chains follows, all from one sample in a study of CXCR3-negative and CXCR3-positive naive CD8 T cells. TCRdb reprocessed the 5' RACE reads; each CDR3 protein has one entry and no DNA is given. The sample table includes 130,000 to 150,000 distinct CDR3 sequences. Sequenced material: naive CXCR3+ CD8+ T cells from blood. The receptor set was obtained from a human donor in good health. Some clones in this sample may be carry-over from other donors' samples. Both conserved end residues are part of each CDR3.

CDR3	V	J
CASSQTSTDTQYF	TRBV5-1	TRBJ2-3
CASSLGVSNEQFF	TRBV5-6	TRBJ2-1
CASSYSIGDRSYEQYF	TRBV6-5	TRBJ2-7
CASTPAQRTGTVDEQFF	TRBV13	TRBJ2-1
CASSPYPGDSYNEQFF	TRBV7-3	TRBJ2-1
CASSLRPWGEETQYF	TRBV27	TRBJ2-5
CASSDSSGGLYNEQFF	TRBV7-9	TRBJ2-1
CASSERLGQVFYEQYF	TRBV6-5	TRBJ2-7
CASSQDRNTEAFF	TRBV4-3	TRBJ1-1
CASSLGAGGVYNEQFF	TRBV7-2	TRBJ2-1
CASSLTSGSLGEQYF	TRBV12-3/TRBV12-4	TRBJ2-7
CAISEITDTQYF	TRBV10-3	TRBJ2-3
CASTFDRINYGYTF	TRBV12-3/TRBV12-4	TRBJ1-2
CASNLRTNEKLFF	TRBV28	TRBJ1-4
CASSLPGTGVLGEQFF	TRBV6-5	TRBJ2-1
CSVGHGDTYEQYF	TRBV29-1	TRBJ2-7
CASSVQFRETQYF	TRBV4-1	TRBJ2-5
CASKPWEGVAKNIQYF	TRBV2	TRBJ2-4
CASSLGGQSTYEQYF	TRBV5-1	TRBJ2-7
CASRKENTEAFF	TRBV5-6	TRBJ1-1
CSVKGLNTGELFF	TRBV29-1	TRBJ2-2
CASSDDGYGYTF	TRBV7-9	TRBJ1-2
CASSLNPSGNTEAFF	TRBV11-2	TRBJ1-1
CASSLGTLFFDEQFF	TRBV7-9	TRBJ2-1
CSAQGRSSYEQYF	TRBV29-1	TRBJ2-7
CSVEPAGSQTQYF	TRBV29-1	TRBJ2-5
CSVDGAGASYNEQFF	TRBV29-1	TRBJ2-1
CASSLEHSSYEQYF	TRBV7-2	TRBJ2-7
CASSQDGLAGTDTQYF	TRBV14	TRBJ2-3
CASNYPSGSGTGELFF	TRBV11-1	TRBJ2-2
CASSLPNVGGLNTGELFF	TRBV23-1	TRBJ2-2
CASSASLMNTEAFF	TRBV7-9	TRBJ1-1
CASSLTGWNEQYF	TRBV5-1	TRBJ2-7
CSAREGAETQYF	TRBV20-1	TRBJ2-5
CAGSEAGIHEQYF	TRBV2	TRBJ2-7
CASSHQSGGGYNEQFF	TRBV7-6	TRBJ2-1
CASTQDNEQFF	TRBV27	TRBJ2-1
CASSSSPVLSSYEQYF	TRBV12-3/TRBV12-4	TRBJ2-7
CASSTGGTNTEAFF	TRBV27	TRBJ1-1
CSESPGTHNEQFF	TRBV29-1	TRBJ2-1
CASSTFSTEAFF	TRBV28	TRBJ1-1
CASSYHLPGTAYEQYF	TRBV6-6	TRBJ2-7
CASSYSRDSIYGYTF	TRBV6-6	TRBJ1-2
CASSPWTGSHEQYF	TRBV11-2	TRBJ2-7
CASSVLSGRANNEQFF	TRBV10-1	TRBJ2-1
CASSSSSKLGDYEQYF	TRBV7-9	TRBJ2-7
CASRHALAGLYNEQFF	TRBV7-9	TRBJ2-1
CSARDPGTNYGYTF	TRBV20-1	TRBJ1-2
CASSHKVDPSYEQYF	TRBV4-3	TRBJ2-7
CASKLGQAYNEQFF	TRBV27	TRBJ2-1
CASSQVGLAGVHEQYF	TRBV3-1	TRBJ2-7
CAISDPGQGDEKLFF	TRBV10-3	TRBJ1-4